The 10 T cell receptor beta chains given below trace back to one sample, sequenced in a study of technical replicates of blood from several donors. The repertoire was sequenced with immunoSEQ multiplex PCR; TCRdb's copy has only in-frame clones and lacks some. Of almost 85,000 clones listed, almost 98% are singletons. The sequenced sample was T cells isolated from PBMCs. The receptors come from a human donor in good health.

The CDR3 loop is CASSPRAAGGGETQYF. As DNA, the CDR3 is TGTGCCAGCTCACCCCGGGCCGCGGGAGGTGGGGAGACCCAGTACTTC. The rearrangement joins TRBV18 to TRBJ2-5; 8 bases agree with TRBD2. The CDR3 extends over 16 amino acids. J lost 5 bases, V lost 3 bases, and 11 bases had no gene match. CDR1 and CDR2 from the germline V gene are KGHSH and LQKENI.

The V gene is TRBV9, the J gene TRBJ2-5; TRBD2 matches at 7 bases. The germline CDR1 and CDR2 sequences are SGDLS and YYNGEE. Trimming at V came to 2 bases and at J to 3 bases, leaving 7 bases not matched to a gene. This CDR3 has 15 residues. In nucleotides, the CDR3 is TGTGCCAGCAGCGTTGGGGGGGAAGCCGAAGAGACCCAGTACTTC. Encoded protein: CASSVGGEAEETQYF.

The rearrangement uses TRBV6-5 and TRBJ1-2; D possibly corresponds to TRBD1 (6 bases). Germline loops: CDR1 MNHEY, CDR2 SVGAGI. With 2 bases removed from V and 5 bases from J, the gap between germline ends came to 12 bases. This CDR3 region has 14 residues. For the CDR3, the DNA is TGTGCCAGCAGTTACGCACAGGGAGGGTATGGCTACACCTTC. Protein: CASSYAQGGYGYTF.

CDR3 nucleotides: TGTGCCAGCAGCCCCCCGACAGGGACTGGAAACACCATATATTTT. Its protein is CASSPPTGTGNTIYF. This chain links TRBV7-6 with TRBJ1-3, with 7 positions matching TRBD1. V lost 5 bases, J lost 2 bases, and 6 bases stayed unmatched. This CDR3 has 15 amino acids. Germline V gene lookup returns CDR1 SGHVS and CDR2 FNYEAQ.

This chain uses TRBV6-6 with TRBJ2-7, with 11 bases matching TRBD1. Germline lookup yields CDR1 MNHNY and CDR2 SVGAGI (reference sequence). The J segment lost 7 bases and the V segment lost 5 bases, leaving 4 bases of the junction unmatched. There are 13 residues in the CDR3. CDR3 sequence: CASSPGTGGEQYF. CDR3 nucleotides: TGTGCCAGCAGTCCGGGGACAGGGGGGGAGCAGTACTTC.

The rearrangement links TRBV2 to TRBJ2-5; TRBD1 might be the D (6 bases). CDR1 SNHLY and CDR2 FYNNEI come from the germline V gene. V lost 5 bases, J lost 3 bases, and 10 bases lay in between. The CDR3 contains 13 residues. The CDR3 nucleotides read TGTGCCAGCAGTAGAGGGGGAAAAGAGACCCAGTACTTC. It specifies CASSRGGKETQYF.

The chain has TRBV5-1 and TRBJ2-5; 10 nucleotides align to TRBD1. CDR3 length: 15 amino acids. The V and J ends lost 0 bases and 3 bases, in that order; junction bases with no gene match: 2. The germline V gene has CDR1 SGHRS and CDR2 YFSETQ. The CDR3 DNA follows: TGCGCCAGCAGCTTGGGGACAGGGGGGAAAGAGACCCAGTACTTC. This codes for CASSLGTGGKETQYF. Full variable domain (outside the CDR3, taken from reference TRBV5-1 and TRBJ2-5): KAGVTQTPRYLIKTRGQQVTLSCSPISGHRSVSWYQQTPGQGLQFLFEYFSETQRNKGNFPGRFSGRQFSNSRSEMNVSTLELGDSALYLCASSLGTGGKETQYFGPGTRLLVL.

V is TRBV19 and J is TRBJ2-1; 9 bases fit TRBD2. The CDR3 extends over 15 amino acids. Germline CDR1 LNHDA, CDR2 SQIVND (reference sequence). Trimming at V came to 8 bases and at J to 0 bases, leaving 5 bases not matched to a gene. CDR3 loop: CASQAGGLSYNEQFF. DNA for the CDR3: TGTGCCAGTCAAGCGGGAGGACTCTCCTACAATGAGCAGTTCTTC. Together with reference TRBV19 and TRBJ2-1, the CDR3 gives the full variable domain: DGGITQSPKYLFRKEGQNVTLSCEQNLNHDAMYWYRQDPGQGLRLIYYSQIVNDFQKGDIAEGYSVSREKKESFPLTVTSAQKNPTAFYLCASQAGGLSYNEQFFGPGTRLTVL.

In regard to this clone: The germline gene is not matched at one end of the junction; a read error may be the cause. The rearrangement links TRBV2 to TRBJ2-7; D is undetermined. CDR1 SNHLY and CDR2 FYNNEI come from the germline V gene. The CDR3 has 14 amino acids. DNA of the CDR3: TGTGCCAGCGGTTTAGTGGGCTCCTCCAACGAGCAGTACTTC. Protein: CASGLVGSSNEQYF. The full variable domain, completed using reference TRBV2 and TRBJ2-7, is EPEVTQTPSHQVTQMGQEVILRCVPISNHLYFYWYRQILGQKVEFLVSFYNNEISEKSEIFDDQFSVERPDGSNFTLKIRSTKLEDSAMYFCASGLVGSSNEQYFGPGTRLTVT.

The rearrangement joins TRBV5-1 to TRBJ2-5; possibly TRBD2 for D (6 bases). This CDR3 comprises 15 residues. Germline V gives CDR1 SGHRS, CDR2 YFSETQ. V lost 1 base and J lost 4, with 14 bases in between. CDR3 DNA: TGCGCCAGCAGCTTGTCCGGGACTTTAGGAGAGACCCAGTACTTC. This gives the protein CASSLSGTLGETQYF.